Presented here are 29 T cell receptor beta chains from one specimen sequenced in a study of blood T cell repertoires in COVID-19. This table comes from immunoSEQ multiplex PCR, and its TCRdb copy is limited to in-frame clones, with some not included. The sample has approximately 210,000 clones; roughly 79% are singletons. Specimen: PBMCs or T cells enriched from blood (not recorded which). Every receptor here comes from a woman in her fifties or sixties with acute COVID-19.

This chain joins TRBV6-5 and TRBJ1-4, with D perhaps TRBD1 (6 bases). V was pared by 6 bases and J by 0 bases, with 11 bases between. Germline V CDR1 and CDR2: MNHEY, SVGAGI. The CDR3 runs 15 residues. For the CDR3, the DNA is TGTGCCAGCAGATTAGGACAGACAACTAATGAAAAACTGTTTTTT. Its protein is CASRLGQTTNEKLFF.

The rearrangement uses TRBV9 and TRBJ1-6; D is possibly TRBD1 (5 bases). The V end lost 3 bases, the J end lost 10 bases, and 14 bases lay between the germline ends. Germline V lookup: CDR1 SGDLS, CDR2 YYNGEE. CDR3 size: 14 residues. The CDR3 DNA reads as TGTGCCAGCAGCGCGCTATCAGGGAACTCACCCCTCCACTTT. It codes for CASSALSGNSPLHF.

The V call is TRBV4-2, the J call TRBJ2-7, with TRBD2 matching 9 bases. The CDR3 length is 16 residues. Germline CDR1 is LGHNA and CDR2 is YNFKEQ. Trimming took 0 bases from V and 6 from J; bases not matched to a gene: 9. The CDR3 reads CASSQDWGGRAGEQYF. CDR3 DNA: TGTGCCAGCAGCCAAGATTGGGGCGGGAGGGCCGGCGAGCAGTACTTC.

This clone has only a few counts. The V call is TRBV28, the J call TRBJ1-2, with D uncertain. The V gene lost 1 base and the J gene lost 8 bases, with 8 bases spanning the gap. The CDR3 has 12 amino acids. Germline CDR1 and CDR2: MDHEN and SYDVKM. CDR3 residues: CASSLSSRGYTF. Written as DNA, the CDR3 is TGTGCCAGCAGTTTATCGAGTCGGGGCTACACCTTC.

V gene TRBV2 combines with J gene TRBJ2-3; D not certain. The length of the CDR3 is 13 residues. From germline, CDR1 is SNHLY and CDR2 FYNNEI. The V and J ends lost 4 bases and 0 bases respectively, with 5 bases between them. CDR3: CASSVQSTDTQYF. The CDR3 DNA sequence: TGTGCCAGCAGTGTGCAGAGCACAGATACGCAGTATTTT.

This clone was recorded once. CDR3 in DNA: TGTGCCAGCAGTTACTCCAGACAGAAAATGAACACTGAAGCTTTCTTT. Translation: CASSYSRQKMNTEAFF. The V and J genes are TRBV6-5 and TRBJ1-1, with TRBD1 as a possible D gene (5 bases). The CDR3 runs to 16 residues. Trimming stripped 0 bases from V and 0 bases from J, with 11 bases between. Looked up from germline, CDR1 is MNHEY and CDR2 is SVGAGI.

The chain joins TRBV4-3 to TRBJ1-4; D is undetermined. The V gene lost 5 bases and the J gene lost 2 bases, with 18 bases spanning the gap. In germline, CDR1 is LGHNA, CDR2 YSLEER. The CDR3 spans 17 residues. The CDR3 region has the DNA TGCGCCAGCAGCGATCGGGGATTAGGCGTCACTAATGAAAAACTGTTTTTT. Translated, it gives CASSDRGLGVTNEKLFF.

The chain recombines TRBV6-2 or TRBV6-3 with TRBJ2-1; 10 bases are a match to TRBD2. Germline assignment: CDR1 MNHEY and CDR2 SVGEGT. The CDR3 length is 17 residues. V trimming: 5 bases; J trimming: 6 bases; junction bases outside the gene matches: 13. The CDR3 DNA sequence: TGTGCCAGCAGTAAGTACCAAAGCGGGGGGGCGGCCAATGAGCAGTTCTTC. Translating gives CASSKYQSGGAANEQFF.

V and J are TRBV29-1 and TRBJ2-3; D remains unclear. This CDR3 has 12 amino acids. Between the trimmed V and J ends, which lost 2 bases and 4 bases, there was a span of 7 bases. Germline V gives CDR1 SQVTM, CDR2 ANQGSEA. The CDR3 region has the DNA TGCAGCGTTGAACCCGGTGCAGATACGCAGTATTTT. This translates into CSVEPGADTQYF.

The genes are TRBV28 and TRBJ2-6; D not resolved. The V gene's germline CDR1 is MDHEN and CDR2 SYDVKM. The CDR3 runs 16 residues. The V gene lost 2 bases and the J gene lost 6 bases, with 14 bases spanning the gap. The CDR3 loop reads CASSLLEGLKANVLTF. CDR3 sequence (DNA): TGTGCCAGCAGTTTACTAGAAGGCCTAAAGGCCAACGTCCTGACTTTC. Complete variable domain (other parts from reference TRBV28 and TRBJ2-6): DVKVTQSSRYLVKRTGEKVFLECVQDMDHENMFWYRQDPGLGLRLIYFSYDVKMKEKGDIPEGYSVSREKKERFSLILESASTNQTSMYLCASSLLEGLKANVLTFGAGSRLTVL.

The table lists this clone with a count of one. V is TRBV7-2 and J is TRBJ2-2, with D tentatively TRBD1 (6 bases). Germline V CDR1 and CDR2: SGHTA, FQGNSA. CDR3 size: 15 residues. With 1 base removed from V and 2 bases from J, the gap between germline ends came to 8 bases. The CDR3 sequence is CASSLDRANTGELFF. The CDR3 bases are TGTGCCAGCAGCTTAGACAGGGCTAACACCGGGGAGCTGTTTTTT.

V is TRBV28 and J is TRBJ1-2; TRBD1 aligns across 9 bases. Germline lookup yields CDR1 MDHEN and CDR2 SYDVKM. The ends lost 4 bases at V and 4 bases at J; junction bases unmatched: 7. CDR3 length equals 15 residues. The CDR3 DNA reads TGTGCCAGCAGTTACCGAGACAGGGGGAGCTATGGCTACACCTTC. Amino acids: CASSYRDRGSYGYTF.

The table lists this clone with a few counts. The rearrangement joins TRBV19 to TRBJ1-1, with D uncertain. The germline V and J ends were trimmed by 10 bases and 0 bases, with 12 bases remaining between them. Germline V gene data show CDR1 as LNHDA and CDR2 as SQIVND (reference sequence). This CDR3 spans 13 amino acids. Here the CDR3 reads CANRRHMNTEAFF. Written as DNA, the CDR3 is TGTGCCAATCGGCGACACATGAACACTGAAGCTTTCTTT.

The chain joins TRBV27 to TRBJ1-1; 7 nucleotides agree with TRBD1. Germline V gene lookup returns CDR1 MNHEY and CDR2 SMNVEV (reference sequence). This CDR3 is built from 15 residues. Trimming at V came to 8 bases and at J to 1 base, leaving 10 bases not matched to a gene. The CDR3 DNA reads TGTGCCAGCCGTCGATCGAACAGGGGGAACACTGAAGCTTTCTTT. It specifies CASRRSNRGNTEAFF.

The rearrangement joins TRBV29-1 to TRBJ1-1, with D perhaps TRBD1 (5 bases). CDR3 length: 14 residues. V shed 7 bases and J shed 1 base, with 16 bases lying between them. Germline values: CDR1 SQVTM, CDR2 ANQGSEA. CDR3 in DNA: TGCAGCGCTGGGGAGGGGAATCGGAACACTGAAGCTTTCTTT. Translating gives CSAGEGNRNTEAFF.

This clone was observed once. The J gene is TRBJ1-5, the V gene TRBV19, with unresolved D. This CDR3 region has 16 residues. The V gene lost 1 base and the J gene lost 0 bases, with 10 bases spanning the gap. CDR1 LNHDA and CDR2 SQIVND come from the germline V gene (reference sequence). CDR3 region: CASSIVPGGSNQPQHF. The CDR3, as DNA: TGTGCCAGTAGTATAGTCCCGGGAGGTAGCAATCAGCCCCAGCATTTT.

This chain links TRBV6-5 with TRBJ1-2, with a tentative D call TRBD1 (5 bases). Germline V lookup: CDR1 MNHEY, CDR2 SVGAGI. The CDR3 runs 14 residues. V gave up 9 bases and J gave up 8 bases, with 22 bases separating them. The DNA of the CDR3 is TGTGCCAGTCCAAACCCCGAAACAGGTCGGGGCTACACCTTC. Protein: CASPNPETGRGYTF.

The gene calls are TRBV7-2 and TRBJ2-3; 7 bases are a match to TRBD2. Looked up from germline, CDR1 is SGHTA and CDR2 is FQGNSA. This CDR3 has 15 residues. V lost 3 bases, J lost 2 bases, and 5 bases stayed unmatched. CDR3 DNA sequence: TGTGCCAGCAGCTTCGGGGGACTACTCACAGATACGCAGTATTTT. Encoded protein: CASSFGGLLTDTQYF.

This clone was picked up one time. V is TRBV10-3 and J is TRBJ2-1, with 10 bases that match TRBD2. This CDR3 spans 13 amino acids. Germline V CDR1 and CDR2: ENHRY, SYGVKD. Trimming removed 5 bases from V and 7 bases from J; junction bases left unmatched: 2. CDR3 sequence reads: CAISSGGVNEQFF. The CDR3 nucleotides read TGTGCCATCAGTAGCGGGGGGGTAAATGAGCAGTTCTTC.

The chain joins TRBV19 to TRBJ1-1; D is uncertain. Germline CDR1 LNHDA, CDR2 SQIVND (reference sequence). The CDR3 is 14 amino acids. The ends were cut back, 4 bases at V and 11 bases at J, with 20 bases in the middle. CDR3 in amino acids: CASSKTGGGGRAFF. The CDR3 DNA follows: TGTGCCAGTAGTAAGACGGGTGGCGGCGGGAGGGCTTTCTTT.

The chain couples TRBV6-5 to TRBJ1-4; 8 bases fit TRBD1. CDR3 length: 15 amino acids. The germline V gene has CDR1 MNHEY and CDR2 SVGAGI. With 6 bases clipped from V and 2 bases from J, the junction kept 5 bases outside the gene matches. The CDR3 reads CASRKTGVTNEKLFF. CDR3 in DNA: TGTGCCAGCAGAAAGACAGGGGTGACTAATGAAAAACTGTTTTTT.

V usage is TRBV28 and J usage is TRBJ2-2, with 12 bases fitting TRBD1. With 4 bases clipped from V and 6 bases from J, the junction kept 6 bases outside the gene matches. The CDR3 consists of 16 residues. Looked up from germline, CDR1 is MDHEN and CDR2 is SYDVKM. The CDR3 loop reads CASSSPGQGASGELFF. The CDR3, as DNA: TGTGCCAGCAGTTCCCCGGGACAGGGGGCATCCGGGGAGCTGTTTTTT.

This chain joins TRBV9 and TRBJ1-1, with D possibly being TRBD1 (5 bases). Trimming took off 0 bases at V and 2 bases at J, with 8 bases between the two ends. CDR1 is SGDLS, CDR2 YYNGEE, per germline. CDR3 size: 14 residues. The CDR3 loop is CASSVGGQNTEAFF. CDR3 DNA sequence: TGTGCCAGCAGCGTAGGTGGACAAAACACTGAAGCTTTCTTT.

This clone has only a few counts. The J gene is TRBJ1-5, the V gene TRBV7-8; 9 bases map to TRBD1. V gave up 6 bases and J gave up 3 bases; unmatched junction bases: 3. The germline gives CDR1 SGHVS, CDR2 FQNEAQ. This CDR3 spans 14 amino acids. CDR3 nucleotides: TGTGCCAGCAGTCGGGACAGGGACAATCAGCCCCAGCATTTT. Residues: CASSRDRDNQPQHF.

The chain links TRBV15 to TRBJ1-3; 7 bases agree with TRBD1. The V segment lost 1 base and the J segment 6 bases; nucleotides outside the gene matches: 12. Germline V gene sequence: CDR1 LNHNV, CDR2 YYDKDF (reference sequence). The CDR3 has 17 amino acids. The CDR3: CATSRAHGTASENTIYF. The CDR3 nucleotides are TGTGCCACCAGCAGAGCACACGGGACAGCCAGCGAAAACACCATATATTTT.

The chain is built from TRBV19 and TRBJ2-1; 13 bases match TRBD2. The germline V gene encodes CDR1 LNHDA and CDR2 SQIVND (reference sequence). With V trimmed by 5 bases and J by 5 bases, 6 bases remained unmatched. This CDR3 has 16 residues. CDR3 sequence (DNA): TGTGCCAGTAGTCAACTAGCGGGAGGGAGTGACAATGAGCAGTTCTTC. Encoded protein: CASSQLAGGSDNEQFF.

As regards this clone: The junction departs from germline at one end; a sequencing error may be responsible. The chain uses TRBV7-7 and TRBJ2-5, with 12 bases fitting TRBD2. Germline loops: CDR1 SSHAT, CDR2 FNYEAQ (reference sequence). This CDR3 has 15 residues. CDR3 loop: CASSSGLAGQETQYF. The CDR3, as DNA: TGTGCTAGCAGCTCGGGACTAGCGGGCCAAGAGACCCAGTACTTC.

The rearrangement uses TRBV5-1 and TRBJ2-7, with 7 bases identical to TRBD2. CDR1 is SGHRS and CDR2 is YFSETQ in the germline V gene. This CDR3 has 14 amino acids. Germline trimming cut 5 bases from V and 3 bases from J; bases unmatched to any gene: 8. In DNA, the CDR3 is TGCGCCAGCAGTTTCGGGCGGGAGCGCTACGAGCAGTACTTC. Its protein is CASSFGRERYEQYF.

The chain recombines TRBV5-1 with TRBJ2-2; 8 bases line up with TRBD2. The CDR3 is 16 amino acids. Germline CDR1 is SGHRS and CDR2 is YFSETQ. Trimming removed 4 bases from V and 3 bases from J; junction bases left unmatched: 8. CDR3 residues: CASSRSPGGDTGELFF. The CDR3 nucleotides read TGCGCCAGCAGCCGCTCACCCGGGGGGGACACCGGGGAGCTGTTTTTT.